The rows below give T cell receptor beta chains drawn from one sample of a study of cytomegalovirus exposure and HLA in healthy donors. Libraries were prepared by immunoSEQ multiplex PCR; TCRdb keeps only in-frame clonotypes and omits some of them. The sample carries more than 85,000 clones, about 78% recorded once. The sample comprised PBMCs. Every receptor here comes from a man aged 30-40 years in good health and CMV-seronegative. Both conserved end residues are part of each CDR3. The D gene is left open where the match is weak. Size is omitted from some rows. Given values are once, few, many or a class for expanded clones.

V gene: TRBV9
J gene: TRBJ2-5
clone size: NA
D gene: TRBD1
CDR3 protein: CASRAGTGGRETQYF

V gene: TRBV7-2
J gene: TRBJ1-4
clone size: once
D gene: NA
CDR3 protein: CASSASTNEKLFF

V gene: TRBV6-6
J gene: TRBJ2-7
clone size: NA
D gene: TRBD1
CDR3 protein: CASSYFPGQGNYEQYF

V gene: TRBV12-5
J gene: TRBJ2-4
clone size: NA
D gene: TRBD2
CDR3 protein: CASGLARREPTKGANIQYF

V gene: TRBV27
J gene: TRBJ1-2
clone size: NA
D gene: NA
CDR3 protein: CASSPMAGVMFGYTF

V gene: TRBV27
J gene: TRBJ2-3
clone size: NA
D gene: NA
CDR3 protein: CASSLFGEADTQYF

V gene: TRBV29-1
J gene: TRBJ1-1
clone size: NA
D gene: NA
CDR3 protein: CSVESVNTEAFF

V gene: TRBV4-3
J gene: TRBJ2-2
clone size: NA
D gene: TRBD1
CDR3 protein: CASRSGTGSTGELFF

V gene: TRBV7-9
J gene: TRBJ1-4
clone size: NA
D gene: NA
CDR3 protein: CASSLAQGNEKLFF

V gene: TRBV5-4
J gene: TRBJ2-7
clone size: NA
D gene: TRBD2
CDR3 protein: CASKASGGAYEQYF

V gene: TRBV10-1
J gene: TRBJ2-1
clone size: NA
D gene: TRBD2
CDR3 protein: CASSDGGGGPVNEQFF

V gene: TRBV7-6
J gene: TRBJ2-7
clone size: NA
D gene: TRBD1
CDR3 protein: CASSLVRTGDYEQYF

V gene: TRBV6-6
J gene: TRBJ2-3
clone size: few
D gene: TRBD2
CDR3 protein: CASTRLAGSTDTQYF

V gene: TRBV9
J gene: TRBJ2-3
clone size: NA
D gene: NA
CDR3 protein: CASSPPMTSTDTQYF

V gene: TRBV10-3
J gene: TRBJ1-3
clone size: NA
D gene: NA
CDR3 protein: CAISRPVSGNTIYF

V gene: TRBV25-1
J gene: TRBJ2-5
clone size: NA
D gene: NA
CDR3 protein: CASIPVHGERETQYF